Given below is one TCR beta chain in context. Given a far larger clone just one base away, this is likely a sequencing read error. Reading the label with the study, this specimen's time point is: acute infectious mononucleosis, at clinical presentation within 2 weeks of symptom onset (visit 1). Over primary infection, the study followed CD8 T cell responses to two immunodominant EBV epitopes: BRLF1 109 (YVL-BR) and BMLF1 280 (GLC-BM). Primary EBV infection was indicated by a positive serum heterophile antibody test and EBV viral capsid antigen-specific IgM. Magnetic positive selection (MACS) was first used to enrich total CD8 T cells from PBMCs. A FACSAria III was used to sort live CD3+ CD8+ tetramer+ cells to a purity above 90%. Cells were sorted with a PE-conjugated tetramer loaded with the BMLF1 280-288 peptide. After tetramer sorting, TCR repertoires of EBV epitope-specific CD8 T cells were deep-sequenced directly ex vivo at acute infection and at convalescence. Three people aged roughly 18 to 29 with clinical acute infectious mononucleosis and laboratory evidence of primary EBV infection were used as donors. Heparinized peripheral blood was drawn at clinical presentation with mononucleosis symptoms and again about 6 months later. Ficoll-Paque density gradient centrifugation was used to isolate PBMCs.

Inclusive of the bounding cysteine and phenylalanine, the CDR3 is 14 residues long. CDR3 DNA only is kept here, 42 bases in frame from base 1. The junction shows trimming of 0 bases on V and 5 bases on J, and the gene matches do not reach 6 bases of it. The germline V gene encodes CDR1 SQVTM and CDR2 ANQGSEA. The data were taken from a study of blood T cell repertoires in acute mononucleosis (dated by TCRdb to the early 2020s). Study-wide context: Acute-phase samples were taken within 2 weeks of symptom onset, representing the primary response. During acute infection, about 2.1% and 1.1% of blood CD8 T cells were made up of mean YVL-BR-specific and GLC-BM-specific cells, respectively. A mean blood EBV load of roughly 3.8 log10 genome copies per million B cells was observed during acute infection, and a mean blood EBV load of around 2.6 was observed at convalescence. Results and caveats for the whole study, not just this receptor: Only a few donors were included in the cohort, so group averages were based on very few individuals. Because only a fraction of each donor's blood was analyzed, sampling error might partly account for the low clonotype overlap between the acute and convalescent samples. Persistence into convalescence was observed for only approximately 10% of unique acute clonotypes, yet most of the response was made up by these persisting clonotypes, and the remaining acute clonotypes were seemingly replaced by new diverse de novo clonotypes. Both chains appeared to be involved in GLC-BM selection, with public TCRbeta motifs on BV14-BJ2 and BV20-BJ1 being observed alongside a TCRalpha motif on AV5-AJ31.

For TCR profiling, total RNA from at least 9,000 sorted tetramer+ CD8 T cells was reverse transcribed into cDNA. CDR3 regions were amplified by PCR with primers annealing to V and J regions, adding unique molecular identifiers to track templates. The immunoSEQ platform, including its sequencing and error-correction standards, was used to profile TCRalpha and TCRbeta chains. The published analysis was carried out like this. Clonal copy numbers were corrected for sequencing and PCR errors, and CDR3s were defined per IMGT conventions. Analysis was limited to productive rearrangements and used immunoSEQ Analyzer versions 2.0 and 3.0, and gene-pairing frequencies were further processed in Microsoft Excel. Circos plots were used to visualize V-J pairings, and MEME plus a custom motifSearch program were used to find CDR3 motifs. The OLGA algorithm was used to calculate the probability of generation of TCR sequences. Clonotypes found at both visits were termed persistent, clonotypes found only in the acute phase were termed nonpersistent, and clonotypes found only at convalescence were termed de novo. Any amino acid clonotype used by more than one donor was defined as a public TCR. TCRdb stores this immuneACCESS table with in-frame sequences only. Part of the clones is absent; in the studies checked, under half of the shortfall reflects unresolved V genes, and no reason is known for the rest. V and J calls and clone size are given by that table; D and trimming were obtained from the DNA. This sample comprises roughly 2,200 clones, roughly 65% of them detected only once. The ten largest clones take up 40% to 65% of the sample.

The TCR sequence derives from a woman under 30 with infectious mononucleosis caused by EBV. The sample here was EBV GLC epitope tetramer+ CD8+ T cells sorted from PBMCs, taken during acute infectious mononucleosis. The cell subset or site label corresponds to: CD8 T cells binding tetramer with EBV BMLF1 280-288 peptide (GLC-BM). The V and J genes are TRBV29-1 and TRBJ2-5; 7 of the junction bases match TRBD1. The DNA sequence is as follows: TGCAGCGTTGAAGAAGACAGGGTGAGTGAGACCCAGTACTTC. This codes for CSVEEDRVSETQYF.